This is a list of T cell receptor beta chains from one sample in a study of graft-versus-host responses after intestinal transplantation. Sequenced by immunoSEQ multiplex PCR; TCRdb stores in-frame clones only, minus some. Of roughly 120,000 clones in the sample, approximately 95% are singletons; the top ten hold roughly 3.5%. No antigen has been identified for these receptors. The sample in question was unstimulated CD8+ T cells sorted from spleen or lymph node cells, obtained before intestinal transplant. Source of these receptors: a human donor who received an intestinal transplant. CDR3s include the opening cysteine and the closing phenylalanine or tryptophan. The D gene is left open where the match is weak. Expanded clones are given a class, and other clones once, few, many or no size at all.

cdr3_aa cdr3_nt j_call clone_size d_call v_call
CASSIRSRYNEQFF TGTGCCAGTAGTATTCGGTCCAGATACAATGAGCAGTTCTTC TRBJ2-1 NA NA TRBV19
CASSFPYQGAGNTIYF TGTGCCAGCAGTTTTCCGTACCAGGGGGCTGGAAACACCATATATTTT TRBJ1-3 NA TRBD1 TRBV28
CASSLGGQGTLLSYEQYF TGTGCCAGCAGCTTAGGAGGGCAGGGTACCCTACTTTCCTACGAGCAGTACTTC TRBJ2-7 few NA TRBV7-2
CASLEGLAGSTDTQYF TGTGCCAGCCTCGAGGGACTAGCGGGAAGCACAGATACGCAGTATTTT TRBJ2-3 NA TRBD2 TRBV6-6
CASSFGQHYGYTF TGTGCCAGCAGCTTCGGACAGCACTATGGCTACACCTTC TRBJ1-2 NA NA TRBV7-8
CASSTPGLAAIYEQYF TGTGCCAGCAGCACCCCCGGGCTAGCCGCAATCTACGAGCAGTACTTC TRBJ2-7 NA NA TRBV28
CASSLGGTKQYF TGCGCCAGCAGCTTGGGGGGGACTAAGCAGTACTTC TRBJ2-7 once TRBD2 TRBV5-1
CASRGPTGELFF TGTGCCAGCCGTGGCCCAACCGGGGAGCTGTTTTTT TRBJ2-2 NA NA TRBV13
CASSQEALAGGSSYNEQFF TGCGCCAGCAGCCAAGAAGCACTAGCGGGAGGGTCCTCCTACAATGAGCAGTTCTTC TRBJ2-1 once TRBD2 TRBV4-1
CASSLWTGVGETQYF TGTGCCAGCAGTTTATGGACAGGGGTAGGAGAGACCCAGTACTTC TRBJ2-5 NA TRBD1 TRBV28
CASSLWVGGDVEKLFF TGTGCCAGCAGCTTGTGGGTAGGGGGCGATGTTGAAAAACTGTTTTTT TRBJ1-4 NA TRBD1 TRBV5-6
CASSPAGVSGANVLTF TGTGCCAGCAGCCCGGCGGGGGTCTCTGGGGCCAACGTCCTGACTTTC TRBJ2-6 NA TRBD2 TRBV28
CASRPTPGQGYEQYF TGTGCCAGTAGACCAACACCGGGACAGGGCTACGAGCAGTACTTC TRBJ2-7 NA TRBD1 TRBV19
CASSPGTSGGYEQYF TGTGCCAGCAGCCCCGGGACTAGCGGGGGATACGAGCAGTACTTC TRBJ2-7 NA TRBD2 TRBV9
CASSLTESYEQYF TGTGCCAGCAGCTTAACAGAATCCTACGAGCAGTACTTC TRBJ2-7 NA NA TRBV7-8
CASSIGLAGGNEQFF TGTGCCAGTAGTATAGGACTAGCGGGAGGCAATGAGCAGTTCTTC TRBJ2-1 NA TRBD2 TRBV19
CATSDVSDSYGYTF TGTGCCACCAGCGACGTTTCCGACAGCTATGGCTACACCTTC TRBJ1-2 once NA TRBV15
CASSFRAVGEQFF TGTGCCAGCAGTTTCCGGGCAGTGGGTGAGCAGTTCTTC TRBJ2-1 NA NA TRBV28
CATSKDREPPYEQYF TGTGCCACCAGCAAGGACAGGGAACCCCCCTACGAGCAGTACTTC TRBJ2-7 NA TRBD1 TRBV15
CASSPQGSGSHNEQFF TGTGCCAGCAGCCCCCAAGGTAGCGGGAGTCACAATGAGCAGTTCTTC TRBJ2-1 NA TRBD2 TRBV13
CASSQGTGVYEQYF TGCGCCAGCAGCCAGGGGACAGGGGTCTACGAGCAGTACTTC TRBJ2-7 NA TRBD1 TRBV4-3
CASSFLNREQYF TGTGCCAGCAGTTTTCTGAACCGAGAGCAGTACTTC TRBJ2-7 NA NA TRBV28
CATSRGSYSYEQYF TGTGCCACCAGCAGAGGTAGTTACTCCTACGAGCAGTACTTC TRBJ2-7 NA NA TRBV15
CASSVAIGLEVNNEQFF TGTGCCAGCAGCGTAGCTATCGGACTAGAGGTCAACAATGAGCAGTTCTTC TRBJ2-1 NA TRBD2 TRBV9
CASGIGTGDYGYTF TGTGCCAGCGGCATCGGGACAGGTGACTATGGCTACACCTTC TRBJ1-2 NA TRBD1 TRBV9
CASSYEGDTDTQYF TGTGCCAGCAGTTACGAGGGGGATACAGATACGCAGTATTTT TRBJ2-3 NA NA TRBV6-5
CSTTGFTEAFF TGCAGCACTACAGGGTTCACTGAAGCTTTCTTT TRBJ1-1 NA NA TRBV29-1
CASSEIQGAGGAEAFF TGTGCCAGCAGCGAGATTCAGGGGGCAGGCGGGGCTGAAGCTTTCTTT TRBJ1-1 NA TRBD1 TRBV9
CASSHDERTGLRYGYTF TGTGCCAGCAGCCATGACGAAAGGACAGGGTTACGCTATGGCTACACCTTC TRBJ1-2 NA TRBD1 TRBV4-2
CASSTTSGSASYEQYF TGTGCCAGCAGCACAACTAGCGGGAGTGCTTCCTACGAGCAGTACTTC TRBJ2-7 NA TRBD2 TRBV27
CASRGDTEAFF TGTGCCAGCAGAGGGGACACTGAAGCTTTCTTT TRBJ1-1 NA NA TRBV2
CASSSLDRTGGVGPQYF TGTGCCAGCAGCTCCCTGGACAGGACAGGTGGGGTGGGGCCCCAGTACTTC TRBJ2-5 NA TRBD1 TRBV7-9
CASSFSGQAQQPQHF TGTGCCAGTTCTTTTTCCGGGCAGGCCCAACAGCCCCAGCATTTT TRBJ1-5 NA NA TRBV19
CVSSLGARDPYDYTF TGTGTCAGCAGCTTAGGGGCCAGGGACCCCTATGACTACACCTTC TRBJ1-2 NA NA TRBV7-9
CATSSETGSYEQYF TGTGCCACCAGCAGTGAAACAGGGTCCTACGAGCAGTACTTC TRBJ2-7 once NA TRBV15
CASSEGANEKLFF TGTGCCAGCTCGGAAGGGGCGAATGAAAAACTGTTTTTT TRBJ1-4 NA NA TRBV9
CASSLFPTENTEAFF TGTGCCAGCAGCTTATTCCCGACGGAGAACACTGAAGCTTTCTTT TRBJ1-1 NA NA TRBV7-9
CASSDYGTATYEQYF TGTGCCAGCAGTGATTACGGGACAGCAACCTACGAGCAGTACTTC TRBJ2-7 NA TRBD1 TRBV25-1
CASSVSQGDSYEQYF TGTGCCAGCAGTGTTTCACAGGGGGACTCCTACGAGCAGTACTTC TRBJ2-7 NA TRBD1 TRBV2
CASSQAGPDTQYF TGTGCCAGCAGCCAGGCCGGGCCAGATACGCAGTATTTT TRBJ2-3 NA NA TRBV4-2
CASSVVGYTDTQYF TGTGCCAGCAGCGTAGTAGGGTACACAGATACGCAGTATTTT TRBJ2-3 NA NA TRBV9
CASSDPSGYSYEQYF TGTGCCAGCAGCGACCCTAGCGGGTATTCCTACGAGCAGTACTTC TRBJ2-7 NA TRBD2 TRBV7-9
CASSQVDRGNYGYTF TGCGCCAGCAGCCAAGTGGACAGGGGTAACTATGGCTACACCTTC TRBJ1-2 NA TRBD1 TRBV4-3
CASSQAKTLNTEAFF TGCGCCAGCAGCCAAGCGAAGACCCTAAACACTGAAGCTTTCTTT TRBJ1-1 NA NA TRBV4-1
CASSPEAHSGNTIYF TGTGCCAGCAGTCCCGAAGCCCACTCTGGAAACACCATATATTTT TRBJ1-3 NA NA TRBV6-5
CASSPDAGYQYNEQFF TGTGCCAGCAGCCCCGATGCGGGGTACCAGTACAATGAGCAGTTCTTC TRBJ2-1 NA NA TRBV7-3
CSVGTRDREGETQYF TGCAGCGTTGGGACCCGGGACAGGGAAGGAGAGACCCAGTACTTC TRBJ2-5 NA TRBD1 TRBV29-1
CASSPTGTGIYNEQFF TGTGCCAGCAGCCCAACCGGGACTGGAATCTACAATGAGCAGTTCTTC TRBJ2-1 NA NA TRBV7-8
CASSQALAYEQYF TGTGCCAGTTCTCAGGCACTAGCTTACGAGCAGTACTTC TRBJ2-7 NA NA TRBV19
CASTKGQEDRTNQPQHF TGTGCCAGCACCAAGGGTCAGGAGGACAGGACAAATCAGCCCCAGCATTTT TRBJ1-5 NA NA TRBV21-1
CASSMPGTSGSFYNEQFF TGTGCCAGCAGCATGCCCGGGACTAGCGGGAGTTTTTACAATGAGCAGTTCTTC TRBJ2-1 NA TRBD2 TRBV7-8
CASSQPRPADTQYF TGCGCCAGCAGCCAACCCCGCCCGGCAGATACGCAGTATTTT TRBJ2-3 NA NA TRBV4-1
CASSPLWRDLYNEQFF TGCGCCAGCAGCCCCCTATGGCGGGACCTCTACAATGAGCAGTTCTTC TRBJ2-1 NA NA TRBV5-1
CASSLTSGAYEQYF TGTGCCAGCAGTTTAACTAGCGGAGCCTACGAGCAGTACTTC TRBJ2-7 NA TRBD2 TRBV27
CASSRLAASYEQYF TGTGCCAGCAGTCGACTAGCGGCGTCCTACGAGCAGTACTTC TRBJ2-7 NA TRBD2 TRBV6-5